This T cell receptor beta chain was identified in a study of blood T cell repertoires in COVID-19. Study in general: T cells, B-cell-depleted T cells, or PBMCs supplied cDNA or gDNA.

TCRdb's copy holds only in-frame clones and misses some; the assay was immunoSEQ multiplex PCR. This sample has around 72,000 clones, with just over 85% found just once. Trimming removed 0 bases at V and 7 bases at J, with 13 bases between. The CDR3 consists of 15 residues. Germline CDR1 and CDR2: LNHDA and SQIVND (reference sequence). The chain has TRBV19 and TRBJ1-5, with unresolved D. The source of this sequence is a man in his 70s with active or convalescent COVID-19. What was sequenced was peripheral blood. The chain's CDR3 is CASSIDLWGVQPQHF. The CDR3 nucleotides are TGTGCCAGTAGTATAGATCTATGGGGAGTACAGCCCCAGCATTTT.